This paragraph covers one T cell receptor beta chain sequence. The data were taken from a study of blood T cell repertoires in COVID-19. Some clones are missing from TCRdb's copy, which holds only in-frame ones; the method was immunoSEQ multiplex PCR. The top ten clones hold 6.6% of a sample with 55,000 to 70,000 clones, about 89% of them seen once. The germline CDR1 and CDR2 sequences are SGHNT and YENEEA. V lost 3 bases, J lost 0 bases, and 6 bases lay in between. The CDR3 covers 14 residues. This TCR came from a man aged 55-75 years with acute or convalescent COVID-19. Specimen: peripheral blood. The chain employs TRBV11-3 and TRBJ1-3, with D uncertain. The CDR3 loop is CASSLGSSGNTIYF. DNA of the CDR3: TGTGCCAGCAGCTTGGGGAGCTCTGGAAACACCATATATTTT.